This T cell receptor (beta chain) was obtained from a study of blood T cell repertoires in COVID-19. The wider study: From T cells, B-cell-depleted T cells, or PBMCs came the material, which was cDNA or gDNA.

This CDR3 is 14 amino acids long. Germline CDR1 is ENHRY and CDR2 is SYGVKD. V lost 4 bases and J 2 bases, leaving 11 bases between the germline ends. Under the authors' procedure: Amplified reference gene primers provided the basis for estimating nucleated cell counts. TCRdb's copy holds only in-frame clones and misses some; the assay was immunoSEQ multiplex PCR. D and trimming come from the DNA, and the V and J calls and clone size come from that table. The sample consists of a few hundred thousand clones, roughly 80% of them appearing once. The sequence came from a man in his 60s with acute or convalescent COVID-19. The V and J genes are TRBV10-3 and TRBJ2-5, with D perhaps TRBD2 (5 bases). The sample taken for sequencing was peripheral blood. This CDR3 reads CAISGPAVQETQYF. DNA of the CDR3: TGTGCCATCAGTGGCCCAGCGGTTCAAGAGACCCAGTACTTC.